The source of this T cell receptor beta chain is a study of beta chain features in type 1 diabetes. Reverse transcription of all isolated RNA meant that expressed TCRB transcripts were sequenced. The assay was immunoSEQ multiplex PCR, and TCRdb's table has in-frame clones only and misses some. The table lists some 190,000 clones, around 7.8% of them singletons, with more than 0.75% in the top ten. Trimming pared 4 bases from V and 4 bases from J, leaving 13 bases between. Germline-derived CDR1 and CDR2 are WSHSY and SAAADI. The CDR3 has 14 amino acids. Concerning this clone: Its specificity is not known.

General study results and limits: PCR, the amplification step, might favor shorter templates, equally in patients and controls. TCRB CDR3s from Type 1 diabetes patients were moderately but significantly shorter in all four CD4+ subsets.

This rearrangement joins TRBV10-2 to TRBJ1-2; D unresolved. The source of this sequence is a woman between 40 and 55 years old with type 1 diabetes. Sequenced sample: central memory CD4+ T cells from blood. CDR3 residues: CASSGQIAGYGYTF. In nucleotides, the CDR3 is TGCGCCAGCAGTGGGCAGATAGCGGGCTATGGCTACACCTTC.